What follows is one TCR beta chain and its context. Its specificity is unknown. Germline and junction disagree at one end, which may indicate a read error. The data stem from a study of cytomegalovirus exposure and HLA in healthy donors. Study details: Earlier sequencing of around 190 million T cells yielded 90 million to 140 million unique TCR beta sequences. Regarding the study as a whole: The study designated about 180 TCR beta chains cytomegalovirus-associated.

PCR was performed using 60 Vbeta and 13 Jbeta primers. Sequencing was performed with immunoSEQ multiplex PCR; in TCRdb, only in-frame clones are kept and a portion is missing. The profile shows some 150,000 clones, under 85% of them singletons. This CDR3 has 15 residues. Germline values: CDR1 SEHNR, CDR2 FQNEAQ (reference sequence). This clonotype originated in a middle-aged woman in good health and CMV-seropositive. Material for sequencing was PBMCs. The chain couples TRBV7-9 to TRBJ1-1, with TRBD1 as a possible D gene (6 bases). The CDR3 nucleotides read TGTTCCAGCAGCGTACAGGGTGTTGAGGACACTGAAGCTTTCTTT. Amino acid sequence: CSSSVQGVEDTEAFF.